The clone carrying this T cell receptor (beta chain) was found a few times. Germline loops: CDR1 KGHSH, CDR2 LQKENI. This CDR3 contains 14 residues. Trimming took off 4 bases at V and 3 bases at J, with 12 bases between the two ends. The sample originates from a study of blood T cell repertoires in COVID-19. In the original processing: Amplifying reference gene primers gave estimates of nucleated cell counts. Sequencing used immunoSEQ multiplex PCR; TCRdb keeps in-frame clones, though not all of them. That table gives V, J and clone size, and the DNA gave D and trimming. The repertoire consists of about 200,000 clones, with 75% to 85% occurring once and the leading ten covering around 13%.

This TCR was recovered from a human donor in a cohort sampled during active COVID-19. V and J are TRBV18 and TRBJ1-2; D possibly corresponds to TRBD1 (6 bases). The sequencing sample was made of peripheral blood. In nucleotides, the CDR3 is TGTGCCAGCTCACTGGGGGCGCAGGACTATGGCTACACCTTC. Its protein is CASSLGAQDYGYTF.